The rows below give T cell receptor beta chains drawn from one sample of a study of cytomegalovirus exposure and HLA in healthy donors. Repertoires were generated with immunoSEQ multiplex PCR, while TCRdb's copy carries only in-frame clones and drops some. The sample contains 160,000 or so clones, about 80% of which appear only once. Sequenced: PBMCs. These receptors were collected from a man aged 18 to 30 in good health and CMV-seropositive. The conserved cysteine and the conserved F or W are not part of the CDR3 here. The D gene is left open where the match is weak.

v_gene	j_gene	d_gene	CDR3aa
TRBV27	TRBJ1-5	TRBD1	ASSLAGGVQPQH
TRBV29-1	TRBJ2-1	TRBD2	SVEVGGRAGDEQF
TRBV5-1	TRBJ2-6	-	ASSLEDISGANVLT
TRBV27	TRBJ1-2	-	ASSLFAEASGYT
TRBV9	TRBJ2-7	TRBD1	ASSPGQGWVYEQY
TRBV6-5	TRBJ1-1	-	ASSYTPNTEAF
TRBV5-4	TRBJ2-7	-	ASSLGWRVEEQY
TRBV19	TRBJ1-5	-	ASSFDPGHGGYYSNQPQH
TRBV5-6	TRBJ1-2	-	ASSLGDTGYGYT
TRBV30	TRBJ1-2	-	AWSGDTYRVANYGYT
TRBV9	TRBJ2-7	TRBD1	ASSPRQGAYEQY
TRBV7-6	TRBJ1-5	-	ASSPGGGSNQPQH
TRBV18	TRBJ1-2	-	ASSPLPVQDGYT
TRBV7-9	TRBJ1-5	TRBD1	ASSLATGTGFNQPQH
TRBV7-3	TRBJ1-6	-	ASSLAGPNNSPLH
TRBV5-6	TRBJ2-2	TRBD1	ASSADRELPIGAGELF
TRBV2	TRBJ2-5	TRBD1	ASSELTGGAGETQY
TRBV29-1	TRBJ2-3	TRBD1	SVGGQISTDTQY
TRBV5-6	TRBJ1-1	-	ASSFDAANTEAF
TRBV19	TRBJ1-5	-	ASNGGASQPQH
TRBV5-1	TRBJ2-5	TRBD1	ASSLRTGGQETQY
TRBV5-1	TRBJ2-2	-	ASSLDRVNTGELF
TRBV5-1	TRBJ2-5	TRBD2	ASSPHGGLETQY
TRBV7-9	TRBJ1-3	-	ASSLVGTPGNTIY
TRBV10-3	TRBJ2-2	TRBD2	AIKGGSGGPNTGELF
TRBV19	TRBJ2-2	TRBD2	ASSRLLASNTGELF
TRBV6-1	TRBJ1-1	TRBD1	ASSARGRITEAF
TRBV19	TRBJ2-6	TRBD1	ASRDRGGSGANVLT